This paragraph covers one T cell receptor beta chain sequence. Its target is not known. The entry originates in a study of OX40 agonist ivuxolimab in advanced cancers. The wider study: Intravenous ivuxolimab was administered to patients every 2 weeks at 0.01 to 10 mg/kg. Age averaged around 58 years (range roughly 23 to 79), and around 78% were male. Three patients, one with hepatocellular carcinoma and two with cutaneous melanoma, responded partially. General study findings and limits: Both CD4+ and CD8+ T cell populations in blood had undergone clonal expansion by week 6 at 0.1 to 3.0 mg/kg.

Trimming took off 6 bases at V and 3 bases at J, with 11 bases between the two ends. The germline V gene encodes CDR1 SNHLY and CDR2 FYNNEI. The CDR3 covers 13 residues. TCRdb's copy holds only in-frame clones and misses some; the assay was immunoSEQ multiplex PCR. The data show approximately 82,000 clones, roughly 85% seen once. The sequencing used CD4+ or CD8+ T cells sorted from blood, collected in a trial of the OX40 agonist ivuxolimab. The V and J genes are TRBV2 and TRBJ1-1; D is undetermined. The sequence came from an adult with an advanced solid tumor such as melanoma, head and neck, liver or kidney cancer. In nucleotides, the CDR3 is TGTGCCAGCAGGGTCTTCGGGGACACTGAAGCTTTCTTT. Amino acid sequence: CASRVFGDTEAFF. The entire variable domain, with the rest obtained from reference TRBV2 and TRBJ1-1, is as follows: EPEVTQTPSHQVTQMGQEVILRCVPISNHLYFYWYRQILGQKVEFLVSFYNNEISEKSEIFDDQFSVERPDGSNFTLKIRSTKLEDSAMYFCASRVFGDTEAFFGQGTRLTVV.